The sequence of this T cell receptor beta chain was determined in a study of blood T cell repertoires in COVID-19. Original methodology: Cell counts per sample came from amplifying reference gene primers. Assay used: immunoSEQ multiplex PCR; TCRdb lists only in-frame clones, some missing. That table gives V, J and clone size, and the DNA gave D and trimming. Of roughly 55,000 clones in the sample, around nine tenths were seen once. V lost 1 base and J 2 bases, leaving 10 bases between the germline ends. The CDR3 loop spans 15 amino acids. Germline CDR1 LGHNA, CDR2 YNFKEQ. The sample comprised peripheral blood. The receptor comes from a man in his forties or fifties with active COVID-19. The rearrangement uses TRBV4-2 and TRBJ2-3, with D perhaps matching TRBD1 (7 bases). CDR3 in DNA: TGTGCCAGCAGCCAAGGGAGGGGGCTCACAGATACGCAGTATTTT. Its protein is CASSQGRGLTDTQYF.